This paragraph reports one TCR beta chain. This specimen belongs to a study of immune evolution from preneoplasia to lung adenocarcinoma. TCRdb keeps only in-frame clones here, not all; method: immunoSEQ multiplex PCR. The table shows about 6,400 clones, with more than 65% occurring only once. Trimming took off 3 bases at V and 0 bases at J, with 27 bases between the two ends. The CDR3 is 21 amino acids. Per the germline V gene, CDR1 is KGHSH and CDR2 is LQKENI. Input material: FFPE minimally invasive lung adenocarcinoma tissue. This clonotype was sampled from a person aged 50-70 years with lung adenocarcinoma. The rearrangement joins TRBV18 to TRBJ2-4, with D perhaps TRBD2 (6 bases). The CDR3 DNA sequence: TGTGCCAGCTCACCTGGTAGGATAGCGGTCCACCTGGAAATAGCCAAAAACATTCAGTACTTC. Translation: CASSPGRIAVHLEIAKNIQYF.